The 9 T cell receptor beta chains below come from one sample, sequenced in a study of T-cell reconstitution after alpha-beta-depleted transplantation in children. Unique molecular identifiers were used to barcode this TCRbeta library. TCRdb itself ran the PCR reads through MiXCR, one entry per CDR3 protein. Of roughly 790,000 distinct CDR3 sequences listed, under 20% are singletons. Sequenced material: PBMCs, mostly from graft donor cells, taken 360 days after TCRalphabeta/CD19-depleted stem cell transplant. The source of these receptors is a male patient between 5 and 17 years old who had a stem cell transplant for acute lymphoblastic leukemia, so the T cells may come from the graft donor.

This clonotype was observed many times. This chain connects TRBV6-5 to TRBJ2-3; 8 nucleotides agree with TRBD2. V lost 4 bases to trimming and J lost 4 bases; unmatched junction nucleotides: 19. Germline V gives CDR1 MNHEY, CDR2 SVGAGI. This CDR3 contains 19 residues. In DNA, the CDR3 is TGTGCCAGCAGTTCCTCACCTGTCCCGGGACTAGGGGGTGCAGATACGCAGTATTTT. It yields the protein CASSSSPVPGLGGADTQYF.

This clonotype appeared a few times. The chain has TRBV5-1 and TRBJ1-4; D is undetermined. This CDR3 comprises 14 residues. CDR1 and CDR2 (germline): SGHRS, YFSETQ. Trimming cost V 2 bases and J 8 bases, with 13 bases left between them. The CDR3, as DNA: TGCGCCAGCAGCTTCGACGGTAGAGACGAAAAACTGTTTTTT. Amino acid sequence: CASSFDGRDEKLFF.

The chain combines TRBV2 with TRBJ2-3, with D possibly TRBD1 on 5 matching bases. The CDR3 covers 17 residues. Germline values: CDR1 SNHLY, CDR2 FYNNEI. Trimming pared 4 bases from V and 2 bases from J, leaving 19 bases between. DNA for the CDR3: TGTGCCAGCAGTGGACGGGTAGGGGCCGCGTCCACAGATACGCAGTATTTT. Translated: CASSGRVGAASTDTQYF.

CDR3 loop: CASSRRLAGGGSQETQYF. CDR3 sequence (DNA): TGTGCCAGCAGCCGACGACTAGCGGGAGGGGGATCCCAAGAGACCCAGTACTTC. V and J are TRBV7-8 and TRBJ2-5, with 14 bases lining up with TRBD2. J was trimmed by 1 base and V by 5 bases; bases with no gene match: 9. The CDR3 runs to 18 residues. CDR1 SGHVS and CDR2 FQNEAQ come from the germline V gene.

The CDR3 sequence is CSAQWTALETQYF. The CDR3 bases are TGCAGTGCTCAATGGACAGCTTTAGAGACCCAGTACTTC. The V and J genes are TRBV20-1 and TRBJ2-5, with D maybe TRBD1 (6 bases). The CDR3 has 13 residues. The ends were cut back, 5 bases at V and 4 bases at J, with 14 bases in the middle. Germline-derived CDR1 and CDR2 are DFQATT and SNEGSKA (reference sequence).

This chain uses TRBV7-2 with TRBJ1-2; TRBD1 might be the D (5 bases). Germline CDR1 reads SGHTA; CDR2 reads FQGNSA. Trimming removed 4 bases at V and 2 bases at J, with 14 bases between. The CDR3 extends over 15 amino acids. The CDR3 loop is CASSSSGGGNYGYTF. The CDR3 DNA is TGTGCCAGCAGCTCCAGCGGGGGAGGGAACTATGGCTACACCTTC.

This clonotype has just a few counts. This chain joins TRBV7-8 and TRBJ2-1; D gene uncertain. Germline V gene lookup returns CDR1 SGHVS and CDR2 FQNEAQ. The CDR3 contains 15 residues. Trimming removed 2 bases at V and 3 bases at J, with 11 bases between. CDR3 DNA: TGTGCCAGCAGCTTAAATCACGGAGACTACAATGAGCAGTTCTTC. Encoded protein: CASSLNHGDYNEQFF. The whole variable domain, remainder taken from reference TRBV7-8 and TRBJ2-1, is GAGVSQSPRYKVAKRGQDVALRCDPISGHVSLFWYQQALGQGPEFLTYFQNEAQLDKSGLPSDRFFAERPEGSVSTLKIQRTQQEDSAVYLCASSLNHGDYNEQFFGPGTRLTVL.

In its sample, this clonotype was seen a few times. The V call is TRBV5-1, the J call TRBJ2-5; D gene unclear. The germline gives CDR1 SGHRS, CDR2 YFSETQ. V was pared by 2 bases and J by 5 bases, with 13 bases between. The CDR3 has 14 amino acids. This chain's CDR3 is CASSFYKNRETQYF. CDR3 sequence (DNA): TGCGCCAGCAGCTTTTACAAAAATCGGGAGACCCAGTACTTC.

The rearrangement uses TRBV15 and TRBJ1-2; D call uncertain. The germline CDR1 and CDR2 sequences are LNHNV and YYDKDF (reference sequence). The CDR3 contains 13 residues. Trimming removed 0 bases from V and 5 bases from J, with 7 bases in between. CDR3 in DNA: TGTGCCACCAGCAGAGATAATCCATATGGCTACACCTTC. This codes for CATSRDNPYGYTF.